This TCR beta chain was found in a study of blood T cell repertoires in COVID-19. On the study more broadly: Specimens from acute and convalescent COVID-19 originated in the United States, Italy and Spain.

Comment on this clone: At one end the junction does not follow the germline gene, possibly because of a read error.

In the authors' workflow: Amplification with reference gene primers provided the estimates of nucleated cell counts. Clones were sequenced by immunoSEQ multiplex PCR, and TCRdb holds only the in-frame ones, with some missing. Clone size and the V and J calls come from that table; the DNA yielded D and trimming. Among fewer than 300,000 clones listed, roughly nine tenths were seen once. The Seattle patients joined while their infection was active and were tracked longitudinally afterward. The CDR3 is 15 residues long. Looked up from germline, CDR1 is LNHDA and CDR2 is SQIVND (reference sequence). This sequence originates from a woman aged 25-40 years with COVID-19, enrolled during active disease. The chain has TRBV19 and TRBJ1-5; D is unresolved. The sequenced material came from peripheral blood. The CDR3 loop is CASSIDGGSNQPQHF. The CDR3 nucleotides read TGTGCCAGCAGTATAGATGGAGGTAGCAATCAGCCCCAGCATTTT.